Given below is one T cell receptor beta chain in context. This sample was taken from a study of shared clonotypes between healthy human individuals. The study ran the assay at deep level. Sorted subsets were amplified in replicate PCRs using 150 to 250 ng DNA, 25,000 to 30,000 T cell genomes. Assay: immunoSEQ multiplex PCR; the TCRdb copy retains only in-frame clones and omits some. Of over a million clones listed, around 97% are singletons. Each of the donors was a healthy adult who was HIV-negative and had not had a recent acute infection or vaccination. The study drew all its donors from Caucasian adults living in Nashville, Tennessee. The V gene lost 8 bases and the J gene lost 2 bases, with 11 bases spanning the gap. The V gene's germline CDR1 is SGHDN and CDR2 FVKESK. The CDR3 consists of 13 residues.

The rearrangement uses TRBV14 and TRBJ2-3; D gene unclear. The clonotype was recovered from a man aged 25-45 years in good health. The sequenced material came from naive CD4+ T cells sorted from blood. Subset defined: CD45RA+ positively selected. The CDR3 is CASGWSSTDTQYF. As DNA, the CDR3 is TGTGCCAGCGGGTGGAGTTCCACAGATACGCAGTATTTT.